The clone carrying this TCR beta chain showed up many times. Antigen specificity is unknown. The sample originates from a study of T cells after yellow fever vaccination. The CDR3 sequence is 14 residues long. The V segment lost 4 bases and the J segment 3 bases; nucleotides outside the gene matches: 2. In germline, CDR1 is SGHRS, CDR2 YFSETQ. Study-level points and caveats: A faster peak, day 5 versus 15, was reached by the weaker secondary response. Few clonotypes appeared in both CD4 and CD8 compartments. Abundant clonotypes from the bulk population could get into FACS-sorted repertoires as contaminants.

TCRdb passed the 5' RACE reads through MiXCR, listing each CDR3 protein once. The profile shows more than 450,000 distinct CDR3 sequences, 21% of them singletons. Material: PBMCs, obtained around 3 weeks after the first yellow fever vaccination. The chain couples TRBV5-1 to TRBJ2-3, with 10 bases that match TRBD1. The source of this sequence is a young man who received the YFV17D yellow fever vaccine. The CDR3 DNA reads as TGCGCCAGCAGCCTGGACAGGGGGACAGATACGCAGTATTTT. It encodes CASSLDRGTDTQYF.